The 17 T cell receptor beta chains presented below share a single source sample, sequenced in a study of blood T cell repertoires in COVID-19. Data came from immunoSEQ multiplex PCR; TCRdb stores just in-frame clones and leaves some out. There are a few hundred thousand clones in the sample; around 90% occur only once, and roughly 3% lies in the top ten. Sequenced input: peripheral blood. Source of these receptors: a man in his fifties or sixties with acute or convalescent COVID-19.

In this sample, this clone turned up once. The chain uses TRBV6-6 and TRBJ1-2; 8 nucleotides line up with TRBD1. CDR3 length: 15 residues. Germline V gene sequence: CDR1 MNHNY, CDR2 SVGAGI (reference sequence). V dropped 4 bases and J dropped 6; count of bases not matched to a gene: 10. The CDR3 loop reads CASSSLPTGVNGYTF. The CDR3 DNA reads as TGTGCCAGCAGTTCCTTACCGACAGGGGTAAATGGCTACACCTTC.

The rearrangement joins TRBV3-1 (or the pseudogene TRBV3-2) to TRBJ1-3; D gene unclear. The CDR3 has 14 residues. The germline V gene has CDR1 LGHDT and CDR2 YNNKEL (reference sequence). The germline V and J ends were trimmed by 0 bases and 4 bases, with 7 bases remaining between them. CDR3 in DNA: TGTGCCAGCAGCCAAGATCAGGCGGGAAACACCATATATTTT. Amino acids: CASSQDQAGNTIYF.

This clone is judged medium-sized. The chain couples TRBV7-7 to TRBJ2-7, with 8 bases identical to TRBD1. V trimming: 5 bases; J trimming: 5 bases; junction bases outside the gene matches: 11. The CDR3 has 15 residues. CDR1 and CDR2 from the germline V gene are SSHAT and FNYEAQ (reference sequence). CDR3 in amino acids: CASSPSQGAVDEQYF. The CDR3 DNA is TGTGCCAGCAGCCCTAGCCAGGGGGCTGTCGACGAGCAGTACTTC. The full variable domain, completed using reference TRBV7-7 and TRBJ2-7, is GAGVSQSPRYKVTKRGQDVTLRCDPISSHATLYWYQQALGQGPEFLTYFNYEAQPDKSGLPSDRFSAERPEGSISTLTIQRTEQRDSAMYRCASSPSQGAVDEQYFGPGTRLTVT.

This chain uses TRBV11-2 with TRBJ1-2, with D perhaps TRBD1 (5 bases). Deletions cut 1 base from V and 8 bases from J, with 11 bases between. The germline V gene has CDR1 SGHAT and CDR2 FQNNGV. The CDR3 has 13 residues. CDR3 DNA: TGTGCCAGCAGCTTAGGGGACTGGATGGGCTACACCTTC. Residues: CASSLGDWMGYTF. Complete variable domain (other parts from reference TRBV11-2 and TRBJ1-2): EAGVAQSPRYKIIEKRQSVAFWCNPISGHATLYWYQQILGQGPKLLIQFQNNGVVDDSQLPKDRFSAERLKGVDSTLKIQPAKLEDSAVYLCASSLGDWMGYTFGSGTRLTVV.

This chain links TRBV6-1 with TRBJ2-7, with 9 bases fitting TRBD1. In germline, CDR1 is MNHNS, CDR2 SASEGT. V was pared by 0 bases and J by 5 bases, with 11 bases of the junction left unmatched. The CDR3 loop spans 17 amino acids. The CDR3 sequence: CASSEAVTGGMVDEQYF. The DNA for the CDR3 is TGTGCCAGCAGTGAAGCGGTTACAGGGGGCATGGTGGACGAGCAGTACTTC.

This clone showed up just once. The chain has TRBV6-2 or TRBV6-3 and TRBJ2-7, with a weak D call TRBD1 (5 bases). Germline loops: CDR1 MNHEY, CDR2 SVGEGT. Between the trimmed V and J ends, which lost 5 bases and 4 bases, there was a span of 9 bases. CDR3 length: 12 amino acids. DNA of the CDR3: TGTGCCAGCAGTAAGACAGAATACGAGCAGTACTTC. Translated, it gives CASSKTEYEQYF.

The rearrangement uses TRBV5-5 and TRBJ1-1, with 8 nucleotides matching TRBD1. The junction had 4 bases not matched to a gene; V was cut back by 5 bases and J by 1 base. The germline V gene encodes CDR1 SGHKS and CDR2 YYEKEE (reference sequence). This CDR3 is built from 14 residues. Here the CDR3 DNA reads TGTGCCAGCAGTTATGGACAGGGGAACACTGAAGCTTTCTTT. It encodes CASSYGQGNTEAFF.

CDR3 residues: CASSGSGLYFCGYTF. CDR3 DNA: TGCGCCAGCAGTGGCTCTGGGCTCTACTTCTGTGGCTACACCTTC. The chain uses TRBV10-1 and TRBJ1-2; D call uncertain. The germline gives CDR1 WNHNN, CDR2 SYGVQD (reference sequence). Between the trimmed V and J ends, which lost 4 bases and 7 bases, there was a span of 19 bases. The CDR3 extends over 15 amino acids.

The chain uses TRBV5-1 and TRBJ2-7; 9 nucleotides agree with TRBD1. CDR1 and CDR2 (germline): SGHRS, YFSETQ. The CDR3 is made up of 15 amino acids. V lost 3 bases, J lost 1 base, and 5 bases stayed unmatched. Here the CDR3 DNA reads TGCGCCAGCAGCTCCGGGACAGGGCCATCCTACGAGCAGTACTTC. The encoded protein is CASSSGTGPSYEQYF.

This chain uses TRBV5-8 with TRBJ2-1, with a tentative D call TRBD2 (6 bases). The V gene's germline CDR1 is SGHTS and CDR2 YDEGEE. This CDR3 comprises 14 residues. V lost 7 bases and J 0 bases, leaving 11 bases between the germline ends. The CDR3 here is CASQRRGSYNEQFF. DNA of the CDR3: TGTGCCAGCCAGAGGCGGGGCTCCTACAATGAGCAGTTCTTC. Drawing the rest from reference TRBV5-8 and TRBJ2-1, the complete variable domain is EAGVTQSPTHLIKTRGQQATLRCSPISGHTSVYWYQQALGLGLQFLLWYDEGEERNRGNFPPRFSGRQFPNYSSELNVNALELEDSALYLCASQRRGSYNEQFFGPGTRLTVL.

The V gene is TRBV25-1, the J gene TRBJ1-4; the D is unclear. Germline-derived CDR1 and CDR2 are MGHDK and SYGVNS. The length of the CDR3 is 13 residues. V was trimmed by 1 base and J by 13 bases, leaving 13 bases between them. The DNA for the CDR3 is TGTGCCAGCAGTGAATTTTATGAGTTTAGACTGTTTTTT. Residues: CASSEFYEFRLFF. Full variable domain (rest looked up from reference TRBV25-1 and TRBJ1-4): EADIYQTPRYLVIGTGKKITLECSQTMGHDKMYWYQQDPGMELHLIHYSYGVNSTEKGDLSSESTVSRIRTEHFPLTLESARPSHTSQYLCASSEFYEFRLFFGSGTQLSVL.

CDR3 protein: CASSVETGGNQPQHF. The DNA for the CDR3 is TGTGCCAGCAGTGTAGAGACAGGGGGCAATCAGCCCCAGCATTTT. This chain joins TRBV6-4 and TRBJ1-5; 8 bases match TRBD1. The J segment lost 2 bases and the V segment lost 4 bases, leaving 4 bases of the junction unmatched. The CDR3 is made up of 15 amino acids. Germline loops: CDR1 MRHNA, CDR2 SNTAGT.

The chain carries TRBV5-3 and TRBJ1-1; D possibly corresponds to TRBD1 (5 bases). TRBV5-3 is an open reading frame, and its role is uncertain. This CDR3 spans 18 amino acids. V was shortened by 1 base and J by 3 bases, with 22 bases between the two germline ends. The CDR3 is CARSLYDDLLETDTEAFF. As DNA, the CDR3 is TGTGCCAGAAGCTTGTACGACGACTTACTCGAGACAGACACTGAAGCTTTCTTT.

The chain joins TRBV5-4 to TRBJ2-7; 8 bases map to TRBD2. This CDR3 contains 16 residues. Germline values: CDR1 SGHNT, CDR2 YYREEE (reference sequence). J lost 1 base, V lost 8 bases, and 14 bases had no gene match. CDR3 amino acids: CASSPSSGLGSYEQYF. In nucleotides, the CDR3 is TGTGCCAGTTCACCTAGTTCGGGACTAGGTTCCTACGAGCAGTACTTC.

The rearrangement uses TRBV28 and TRBJ1-2; no firm D call. CDR1 and CDR2 (germline): MDHEN, SYDVKM. The V and J ends lost 6 bases and 1 base respectively, with 15 bases between them. The CDR3 is 15 amino acids. The CDR3 DNA is TGTGCCAGCAGCCCTACAACTAAAATTAACTATGGCTACACCTTC. It yields the protein CASSPTTKINYGYTF.

The CDR3 spells CATNTRGRHNEQFF. CDR3 nucleotides: TGTGCCACCAATACGCGGGGACGCCACAATGAGCAGTTCTTC. The chain combines TRBV6-5 with TRBJ2-1, with D possibly being TRBD2 (6 bases). In germline, CDR1 is MNHEY, CDR2 SVGAGI. The V and J ends lost 10 bases and 5 bases respectively, with 18 bases between them. This CDR3 is 14 amino acids long.

The J gene is TRBJ1-2, the V gene TRBV6-5, with no clear D. Germline CDR1 MNHEY, CDR2 SVGAGI. V gave up 0 bases and J gave up 4 bases, with 15 bases separating them. CDR3 length equals 16 residues. The CDR3 DNA reads TGTGCCAGCAGTTACTCGATCACAGATGGATTCTATGGCTACACCTTC. Translated, it gives CASSYSITDGFYGYTF.